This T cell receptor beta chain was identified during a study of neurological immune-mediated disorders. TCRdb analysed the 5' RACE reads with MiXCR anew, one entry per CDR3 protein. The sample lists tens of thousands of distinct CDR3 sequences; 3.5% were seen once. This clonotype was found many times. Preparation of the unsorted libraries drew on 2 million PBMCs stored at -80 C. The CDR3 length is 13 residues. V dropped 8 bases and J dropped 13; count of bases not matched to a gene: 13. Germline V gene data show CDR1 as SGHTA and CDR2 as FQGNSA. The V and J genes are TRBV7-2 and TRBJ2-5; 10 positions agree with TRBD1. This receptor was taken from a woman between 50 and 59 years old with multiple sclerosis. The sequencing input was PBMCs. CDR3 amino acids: CASDGTGAGGPYF. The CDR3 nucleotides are TGTGCCAGCGATGGGACAGGGGCTGGGGGGCCGTACTTC.